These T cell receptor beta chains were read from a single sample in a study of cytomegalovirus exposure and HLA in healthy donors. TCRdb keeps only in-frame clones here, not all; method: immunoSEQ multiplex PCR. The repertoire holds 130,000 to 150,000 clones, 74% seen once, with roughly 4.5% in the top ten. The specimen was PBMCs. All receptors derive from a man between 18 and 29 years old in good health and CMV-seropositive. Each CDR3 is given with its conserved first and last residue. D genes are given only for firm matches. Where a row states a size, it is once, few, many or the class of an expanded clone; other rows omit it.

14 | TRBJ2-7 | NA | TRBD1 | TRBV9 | TGTGCCAGCAGCGTAGTGGCAGGGGGCTACGAGCAGTACTTC | CASSVVAGGYEQYF
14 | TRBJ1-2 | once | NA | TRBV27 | TGTGCCAGCAGTGCCGACAGTTATAACTATGGCTACACCTTC | CASSADSYNYGYTF
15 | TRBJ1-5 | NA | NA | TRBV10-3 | TGTGCCATCAGTCGAGGGGGTGATAGCAATCAGCCCCAGCATTTT | CAISRGGDSNQPQHF
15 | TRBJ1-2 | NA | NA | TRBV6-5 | TGTGCCACCGGGGGTGACGGAGTACGGGGCTATGGCTACACCTTC | CATGGDGVRGYGYTF
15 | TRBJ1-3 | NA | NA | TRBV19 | TGTGCCAGTAGTATTGAGGTGACTCGGGGAAACACCATATATTTT | CASSIEVTRGNTIYF
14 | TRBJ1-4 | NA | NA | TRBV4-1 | TGCGCCAGCAGCCATCGGAGGGCAGTAGAAAAACTGTTTTTT | CASSHRRAVEKLFF
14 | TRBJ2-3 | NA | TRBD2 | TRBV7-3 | TGTGCCAGCAGCCCAGGGACTAGCGGGGATACGCAGTATTTT | CASSPGTSGDTQYF
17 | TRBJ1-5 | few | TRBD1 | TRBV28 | TGTGCCAGCAGTTTGACAGGGGGCGCTTATAGCAATCAGCCCCAGCATTTT | CASSLTGGAYSNQPQHF
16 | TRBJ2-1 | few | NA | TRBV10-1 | TGCGCCAGCAGGAATAGCATACGGGTGGGGGGCAATGAGCAGTTCTTC | CASRNSIRVGGNEQFF
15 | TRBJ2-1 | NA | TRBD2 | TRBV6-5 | TGTGCCAGCACCTCAACCGGGACTAGCGGGATTCAGCAGTTCTTC | CASTSTGTSGIQQFF
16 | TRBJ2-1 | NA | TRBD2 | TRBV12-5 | TGTGCTAGTGGTTTTATCGCTAGCGGGGCCAAGAATGAGCAGTTCTTC | CASGFIASGAKNEQFF
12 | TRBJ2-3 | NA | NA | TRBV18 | TGTGCCAGCTCACCTCCAGGCGATACGCAGTATTTT | CASSPPGDTQYF
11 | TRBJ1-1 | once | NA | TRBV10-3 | TGTGCCGCGCAGGGTGTCGCTGAAGCTTTCTTT | CAAQGVAEAFF
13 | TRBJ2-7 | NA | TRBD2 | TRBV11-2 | TGTGCCAGCAGCTCCTCAACTCTAGCGGGTGCGTACTTC | CASSSSTLAGAYF
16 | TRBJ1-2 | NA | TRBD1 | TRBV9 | TGTGCCAGCAGCGTAGGTGGGACAGGGGGGTCTTATGGCTACACCTTC | CASSVGGTGGSYGYTF
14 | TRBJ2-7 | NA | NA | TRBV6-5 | TGTGCCAGCAGTACCCGGGACAAGACCTACGAGCAGTACTTC | CASSTRDKTYEQYF
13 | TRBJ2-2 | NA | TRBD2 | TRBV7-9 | TGTGCCAGCAGACTAGCGGACACCGGGGAGCTGTTTTTT | CASRLADTGELFF
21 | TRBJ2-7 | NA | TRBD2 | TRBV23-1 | TGCGCCAGCAGTCCTCCCGGGACTAGCGGGGGCCTCAGCTACCCGACCTACGAGCAGTACTTC | CASSPPGTSGGLSYPTYEQYF
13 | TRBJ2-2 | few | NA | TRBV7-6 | TGTGCCAGCAGGTCCAGTAACACCGGGGAGCTGTTTTTT | CASRSSNTGELFF
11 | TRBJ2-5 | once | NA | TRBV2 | TGTGCCAGCACCGGGGTAGAGACCCAGTACTTC | CASTGVETQYF
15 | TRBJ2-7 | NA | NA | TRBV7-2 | TGTGCCAGCAGCGTGCCGGGTCGGCGTTCCTACGAGCAGTACTTC | CASSVPGRRSYEQYF
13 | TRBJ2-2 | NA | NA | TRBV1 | TGCACCAGCAGCCAAGCCGGGGCCGGGGAGCTGTTTTTT | CTSSQAGAGELFF
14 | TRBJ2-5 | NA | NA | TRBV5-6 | TGTGCCAGCAGCTTGGGTACGGGAGTGGAGACCCAGTACTTC | CASSLGTGVETQYF
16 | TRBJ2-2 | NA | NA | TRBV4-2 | TGTGCCAGCACCGCAGAGGCAGCCGCGAACACCGGGGAGCTGTTTTTT | CASTAEAAANTGELFF
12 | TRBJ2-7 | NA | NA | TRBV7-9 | TGTGCCAGCAGCTTACAGGGGAACGAGCAGTACTTC | CASSLQGNEQYF
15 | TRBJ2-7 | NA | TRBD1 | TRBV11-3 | TGTGCCAGCAGCCTCCGACAGGGAGAGAAAAACGAGCAGTACTTC | CASSLRQGEKNEQYF
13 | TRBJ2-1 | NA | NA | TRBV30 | TGTGCCCCCAAAGCGCCTTGTCACAATGAGCAGTTCTTC | CAPKAPCHNEQFF
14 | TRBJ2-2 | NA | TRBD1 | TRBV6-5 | TGTGCCAGCAGTGAACAGGGGAATACCGGGGAGCTGTTTTTT | CASSEQGNTGELFF
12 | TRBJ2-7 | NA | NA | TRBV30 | TGTGCCTGCCTCCCGGTCGGCTACGAGCAGTACTTC | CACLPVGYEQYF
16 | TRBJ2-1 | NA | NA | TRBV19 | TGTGCCAGTAGTACCTCTAGCAGTAGCTCCTACAATGAGCAGTTCTTC | CASSTSSSSSYNEQFF
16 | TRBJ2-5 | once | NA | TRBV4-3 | TGCGCCAGCAGCCAAGACGTACAGGGAAGAGGAGAGACCCAGTACTTC | CASSQDVQGRGETQYF
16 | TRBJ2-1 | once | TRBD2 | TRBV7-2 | TGTGCCAGCACCCCCCCGGGACTAGCGGGAGTTGGGGAGCAGTTCTTC | CASTPPGLAGVGEQFF
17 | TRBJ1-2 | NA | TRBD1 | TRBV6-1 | TGTGCCAGCAGTGATCGTTTGGACAGGGGGCTCTACTATGGCTACACCTTC | CASSDRLDRGLYYGYTF
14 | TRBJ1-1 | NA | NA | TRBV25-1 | TGTGCCAGCAGTGAATCGATAGTCAACACTGAAGCTTTCTTT | CASSESIVNTEAFF
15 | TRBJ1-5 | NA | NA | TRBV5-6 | TGTGCCAGCAGCCCCGGCGGAAATAGCAATCAGCCCCAGCATTTT | CASSPGGNSNQPQHF
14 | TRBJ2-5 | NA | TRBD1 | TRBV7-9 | TGTGCCAGCAGCGGCTGGACAGGGTGGGAGACCCAGTACTTC | CASSGWTGWETQYF
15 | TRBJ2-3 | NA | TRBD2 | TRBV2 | TGTGCCAGCAGAGCCAGGCTAGCGGGCACAGATACGCAGTATTTT | CASRARLAGTDTQYF
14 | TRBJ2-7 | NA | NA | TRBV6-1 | TGTGCCAGCAGTGATGGGGGCTACTCCTACGAGCAGTACTTC | CASSDGGYSYEQYF
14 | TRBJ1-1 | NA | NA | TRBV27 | TGTGCCAGCAGCGAGCCCGGGGGTGACACTGAAGCTTTCTTT | CASSEPGGDTEAFF
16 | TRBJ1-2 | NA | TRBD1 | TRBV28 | TGTGCCAGCAGTTTCCCTCGGACAGGGTATAACTATGGCTACACCTTC | CASSFPRTGYNYGYTF
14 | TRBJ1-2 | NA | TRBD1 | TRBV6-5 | TGTGCCAGCAGCCAGGACAGGGCTAACTATGGCTACACCTTC | CASSQDRANYGYTF
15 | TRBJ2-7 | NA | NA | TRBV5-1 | TGCGCCAGCAGCTATAGCGAGGTAGGCACGTACGAGCAGTACTTC | CASSYSEVGTYEQYF
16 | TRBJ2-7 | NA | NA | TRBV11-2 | TGTGCCAGCAGCCGAAGTACCGACGACGGGACCTACGAGCAGTACTTC | CASSRSTDDGTYEQYF